This entry concerns a single T cell receptor beta chain. The antigen is undetermined. The study drew all its donors from Caucasian adults living in Nashville, Tennessee. This CDR3 contains 16 residues. Germline trimming cut 3 bases from V and 1 base from J; bases unmatched to any gene: 4. Germline lookup yields CDR1 SGHTA and CDR2 FQGNSA. These data come from a study of shared clonotypes between healthy human individuals. General observations from the study: Naive CD4 clonotypes were shared across a few donors at 4% to 5%.

This was a deep-level run. Per the authors' pipeline: Sequence data from immunoSEQ were junction-only and lacked quality scores; consequently, filtering differed. Profiled with immunoSEQ multiplex PCR; TCRdb holds only in-frame clones, not every one. V and J calls plus clone size are reproduced from that table; the DNA served to infer D and trimming. Here the sample spans hundreds of thousands of clones, roughly 97% being singletons. The sequenced material came from naive CD4+ T cells sorted from blood. Subset specified: CD45RA+ positively selected. The TCR was taken from a woman aged 25 to 45 in good health. The gene calls are TRBV7-2 and TRBJ2-2, with 8 bases fitting TRBD2. The CDR3 is CASSLAGTRNTGELFF. The CDR3 DNA reads as TGTGCCAGCAGCTTGGCCGGGACTAGGAACACCGGGGAGCTGTTTTTT.